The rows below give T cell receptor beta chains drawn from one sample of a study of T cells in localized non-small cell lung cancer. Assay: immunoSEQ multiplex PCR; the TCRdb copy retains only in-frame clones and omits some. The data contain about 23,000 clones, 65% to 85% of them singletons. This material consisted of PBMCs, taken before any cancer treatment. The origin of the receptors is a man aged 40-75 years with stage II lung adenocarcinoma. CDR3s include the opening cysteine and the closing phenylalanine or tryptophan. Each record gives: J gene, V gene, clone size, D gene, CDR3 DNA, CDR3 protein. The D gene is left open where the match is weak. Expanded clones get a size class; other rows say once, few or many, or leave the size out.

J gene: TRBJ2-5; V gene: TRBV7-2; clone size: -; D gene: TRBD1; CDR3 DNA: TGTGCCAGCAGCCCGTCTCCGACAGGGTGGAAGGGTGTGACCCAGTACTTC; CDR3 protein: CASSPSPTGWKGVTQYF
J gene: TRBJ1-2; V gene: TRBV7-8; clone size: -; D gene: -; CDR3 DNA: TGTGCCAGCAGCCTAAGGACAGAGAACCTTGGCTACACCTTC; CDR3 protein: CASSLRTENLGYTF
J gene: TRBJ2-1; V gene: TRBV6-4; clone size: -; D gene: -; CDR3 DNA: TGTGCCAGCATAGGCGGGGGCGTCGTGGACAATGAGCAGTTCTTC; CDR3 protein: CASIGGGVVDNEQFF
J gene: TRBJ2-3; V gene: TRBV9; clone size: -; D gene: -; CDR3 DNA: TGTGCCAGCAGCGTAGGACAGGCCACAGATACGCAGTATTTT; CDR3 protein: CASSVGQATDTQYF
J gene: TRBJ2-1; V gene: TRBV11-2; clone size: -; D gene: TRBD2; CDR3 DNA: TGTGCCAGCAGACCGTTCCTGAGCGGGAGAGTGAATGAGCAGTTCTTC; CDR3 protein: CASRPFLSGRVNEQFF
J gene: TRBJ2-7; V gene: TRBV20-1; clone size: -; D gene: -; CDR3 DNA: TGCAGTGCTGGACTTATCTACGAGCAGTACTTC; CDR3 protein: CSAGLIYEQYF
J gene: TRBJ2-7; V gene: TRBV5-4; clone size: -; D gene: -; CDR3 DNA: TGTGCCAGCAGCTTGAACTCTCTAGACGAGCAGTACTTC; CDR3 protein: CASSLNSLDEQYF
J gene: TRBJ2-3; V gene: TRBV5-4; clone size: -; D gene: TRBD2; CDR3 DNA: TGTGCCAGCAGCTTGGCCTCGGAGCGGGGCCCCACAGATACGCAGTATTTT; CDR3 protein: CASSLASERGPTDTQYF
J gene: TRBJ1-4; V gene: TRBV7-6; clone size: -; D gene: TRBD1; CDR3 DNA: TGTGCCAGCAGCCGGACAACAGGGGCTAATGAAAAACTGTTTTTT; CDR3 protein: CASSRTTGANEKLFF
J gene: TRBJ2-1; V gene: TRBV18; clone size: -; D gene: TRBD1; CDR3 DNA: TGTGCCAGCTCACCCCGGGACAGAAAGAGTGAGCAGTTCTTC; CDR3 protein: CASSPRDRKSEQFF
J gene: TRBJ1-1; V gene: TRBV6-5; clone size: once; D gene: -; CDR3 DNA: TGTGTCAGCTCACAACCGTCGGGGGCGAAGACTGAAGCTTTCTTT; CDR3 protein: CVSSQPSGAKTEAFF
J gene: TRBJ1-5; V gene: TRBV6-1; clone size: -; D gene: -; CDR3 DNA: TGTGCCAGCACTATGGACCCTAGGGGGATACAGCCCCAGCATTTT; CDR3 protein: CASTMDPRGIQPQHF
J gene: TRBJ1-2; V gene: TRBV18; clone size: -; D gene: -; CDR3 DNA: TGTGCCAGCTCACCCGACGGGCCGAGGGATGGCTACACCTTC; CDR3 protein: CASSPDGPRDGYTF
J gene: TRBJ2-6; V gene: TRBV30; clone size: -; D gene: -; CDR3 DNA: TGTGCCTGGACCGGGACAAGCTCTGGGGCCAACGTCCTGACTTTC; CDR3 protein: CAWTGTSSGANVLTF
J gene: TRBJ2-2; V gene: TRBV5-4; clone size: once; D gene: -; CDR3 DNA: TGTGCCAGCAGCCTTAACACCGGGGAGCTGTTTTTT; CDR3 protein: CASSLNTGELFF
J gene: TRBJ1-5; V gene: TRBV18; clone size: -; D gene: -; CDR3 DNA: TGTGCCAGCTCACCTATACAGGGAAATAGCAATCAGCCCCAGCATTTT; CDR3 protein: CASSPIQGNSNQPQHF
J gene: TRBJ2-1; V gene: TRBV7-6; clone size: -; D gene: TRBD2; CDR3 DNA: TGTGCCAGCAGCGCCTCAAGCGGGGGGCTTTACAATGAGCAGTTCTTC; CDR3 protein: CASSASSGGLYNEQFF
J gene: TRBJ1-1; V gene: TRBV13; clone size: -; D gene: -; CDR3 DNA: TGTGCCAGCAGCCAGGGGCAGGGCACTGAAGCTTTCTTT; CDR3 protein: CASSQGQGTEAFF
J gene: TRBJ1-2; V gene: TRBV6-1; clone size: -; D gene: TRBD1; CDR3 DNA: TGTGCCAGCAGTGAAGCCCCCTTCGACAGGGGGGTAACCTATGGCTACACCTTC; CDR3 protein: CASSEAPFDRGVTYGYTF
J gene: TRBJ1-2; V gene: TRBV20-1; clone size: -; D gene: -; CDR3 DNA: TGCAGTGCTAGCAGCAACTATGGCTACACCTTC; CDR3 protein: CSASSNYGYTF
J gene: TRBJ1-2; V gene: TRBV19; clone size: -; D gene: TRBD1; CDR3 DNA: TGTGCCAGTAGTGGAGGACAGGGGGCCCCGTATGGCTACACCTTC; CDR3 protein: CASSGGQGAPYGYTF
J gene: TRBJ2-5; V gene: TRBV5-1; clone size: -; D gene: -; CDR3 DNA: TGCGCCAGCAGCTTGGGACAGAACTATCAAGAGACCCAGTACTTC; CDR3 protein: CASSLGQNYQETQYF